This entry features one T cell receptor beta chain sequence. This clone was detected many times. Its binding antigen is unknown. Base qualities were left out, and no much larger clone turns up one base away. This CDR3 is also generated by other DNA sequences in the sample. This sample was taken from a study of T cell changes during pregnancy in multiple sclerosis (dated by TCRdb to the late 2010s). Some background on the complete study: The study examined how the T cell repertoire changed over the course of pregnancy in women with multiple sclerosis.

Library preparation employed the immunoSEQ multiplex PCR assay. Held by TCRdb, this immuneACCESS table contains in-frame sequences only and omits some clones. Under half of the omission traces to an unresolved V gene where checked; the cause of the rest is unknown. Recorded for this sample are tens of thousands of clones; about 92% of them occurred a single time. Clones ranked in the top ten supply around 2.2% of the sample. The germline V and J ends show losses of 1 base and 3 bases respectively, and no gene match explains 3 bases of the junction. Its CDR3 holds 15 amino acids, cysteine through phenylalanine. CDR3 DNA only is kept here, 45 bases in frame from base 1. Taken from the germline V gene (reference sequence), the CDR1 and CDR2 loops are LNHDA and SQIVND.

The V and J segments used are TRBV19 and TRBJ2-7, with TRBD1 matching 10 junction bases. The receptor comes from a female donor in good health, enrolled as a control in a pregnancy study. This sample comprised peripheral blood, obtained in the second trimester of pregnancy. The nucleotides are TGTGCCAGTAGTATAGCCCGGGACAGGGGCTACGAGCAGTACTTC. Its coded protein is CASSIARDRGYEQYF.